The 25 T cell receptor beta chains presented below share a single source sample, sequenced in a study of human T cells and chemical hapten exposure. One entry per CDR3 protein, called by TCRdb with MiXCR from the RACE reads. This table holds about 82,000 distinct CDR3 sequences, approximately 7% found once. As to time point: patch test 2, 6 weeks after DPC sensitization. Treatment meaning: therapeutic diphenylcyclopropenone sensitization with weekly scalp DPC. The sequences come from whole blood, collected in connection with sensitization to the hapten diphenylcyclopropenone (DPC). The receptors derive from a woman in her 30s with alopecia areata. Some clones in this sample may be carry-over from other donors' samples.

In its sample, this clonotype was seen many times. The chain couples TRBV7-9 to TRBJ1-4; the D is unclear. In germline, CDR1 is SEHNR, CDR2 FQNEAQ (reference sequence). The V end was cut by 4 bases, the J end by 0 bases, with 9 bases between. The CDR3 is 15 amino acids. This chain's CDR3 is CASSSAKTTNEKLFF. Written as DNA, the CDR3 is TGTGCCAGCAGCTCCGCTAAGACAACTAATGAAAAACTGTTTTTT.

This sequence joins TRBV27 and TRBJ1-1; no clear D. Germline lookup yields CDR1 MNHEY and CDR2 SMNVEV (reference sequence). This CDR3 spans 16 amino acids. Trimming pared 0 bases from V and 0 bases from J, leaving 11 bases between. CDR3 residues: CASSLSLNSLNTEAFF. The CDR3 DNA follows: TGTGCCAGCAGTTTATCCCTGAACAGCCTGAACACTGAAGCTTTCTTT.

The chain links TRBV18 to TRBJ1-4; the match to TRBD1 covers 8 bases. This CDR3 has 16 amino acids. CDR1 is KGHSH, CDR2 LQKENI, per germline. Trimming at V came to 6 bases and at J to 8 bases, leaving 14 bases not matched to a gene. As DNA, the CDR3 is TGTGCCAGCTCGCCCGAAGCGATCAGGGGGCAGGAAAAACTGTTTTTT. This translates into CASSPEAIRGQEKLFF.

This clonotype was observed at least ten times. The CDR3 nucleotides are TGTGCCAGCAGTTTTTTGGGGGATACAGATACGCAGTATTTT. It translates to CASSFLGDTDTQYF. The gene calls are TRBV12-3 or TRBV12-4 and TRBJ2-3; D is perhaps TRBD1 or TRBD2 (5 bases each). The V gene lost 3 bases and the J gene lost 3 bases, with 10 bases spanning the gap. CDR3 size: 14 residues.

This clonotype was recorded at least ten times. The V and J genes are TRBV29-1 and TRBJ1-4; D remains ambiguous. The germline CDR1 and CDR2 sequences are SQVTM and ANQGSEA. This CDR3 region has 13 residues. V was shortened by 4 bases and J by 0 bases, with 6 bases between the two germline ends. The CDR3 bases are TGCAGCGTTGTCGGCGCAACTAATGAAAAACTGTTTTTT. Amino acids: CSVVGATNEKLFF.

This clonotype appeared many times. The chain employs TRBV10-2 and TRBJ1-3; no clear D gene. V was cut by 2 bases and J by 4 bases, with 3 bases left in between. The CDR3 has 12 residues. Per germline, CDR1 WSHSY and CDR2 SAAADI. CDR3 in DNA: TGCGCCAGCAGTGAGGGCGGAAACACCATATATTTT. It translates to CASSEGGNTIYF.

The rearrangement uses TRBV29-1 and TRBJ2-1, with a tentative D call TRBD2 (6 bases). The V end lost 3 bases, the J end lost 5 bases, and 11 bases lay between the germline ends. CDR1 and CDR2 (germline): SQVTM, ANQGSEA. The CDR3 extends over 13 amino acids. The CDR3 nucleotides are TGCAGCGTTGACAGTGCGGGGAACAATGAGCAGTTCTTC. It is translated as CSVDSAGNNEQFF.

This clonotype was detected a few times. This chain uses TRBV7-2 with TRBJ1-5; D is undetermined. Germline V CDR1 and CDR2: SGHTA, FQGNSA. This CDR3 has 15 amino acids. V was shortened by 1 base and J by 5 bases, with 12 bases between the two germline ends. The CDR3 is CASSLGPTPYQPQHF. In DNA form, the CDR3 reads TGTGCCAGCAGCTTAGGACCGACCCCTTATCAGCCCCAGCATTTT.

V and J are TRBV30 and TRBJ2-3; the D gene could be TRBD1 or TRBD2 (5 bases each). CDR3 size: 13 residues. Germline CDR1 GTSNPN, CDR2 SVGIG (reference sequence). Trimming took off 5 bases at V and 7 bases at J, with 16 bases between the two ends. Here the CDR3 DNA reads TGTGCCTGGGACCGGGACCGATCCTATACGCAGTATTTT. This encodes CAWDRDRSYTQYF.

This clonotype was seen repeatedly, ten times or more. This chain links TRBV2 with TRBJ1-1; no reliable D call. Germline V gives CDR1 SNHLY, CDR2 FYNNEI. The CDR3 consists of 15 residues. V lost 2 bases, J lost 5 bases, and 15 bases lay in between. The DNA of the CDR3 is TGTGCCAGCAGTGAATTAGGTTCAGCTGGGACTGAAGCTTTCTTT. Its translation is CASSELGSAGTEAFF.

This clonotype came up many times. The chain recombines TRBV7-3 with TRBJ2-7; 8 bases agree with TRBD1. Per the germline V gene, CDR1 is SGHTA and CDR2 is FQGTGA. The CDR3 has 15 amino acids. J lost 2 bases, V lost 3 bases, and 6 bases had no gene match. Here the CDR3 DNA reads TGTGCCAGCAGCTTGGGACAGGCCCCTACCTACGAGCAGTACTTC. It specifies CASSLGQAPTYEQYF.

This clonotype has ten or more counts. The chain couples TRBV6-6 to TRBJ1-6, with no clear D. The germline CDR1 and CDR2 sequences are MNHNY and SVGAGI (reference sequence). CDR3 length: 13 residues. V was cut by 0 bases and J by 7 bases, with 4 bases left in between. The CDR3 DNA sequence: TGTGCCAGCAGTTACTCCCGGAATTCACCCCTCCACTTT. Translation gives CASSYSRNSPLHF.

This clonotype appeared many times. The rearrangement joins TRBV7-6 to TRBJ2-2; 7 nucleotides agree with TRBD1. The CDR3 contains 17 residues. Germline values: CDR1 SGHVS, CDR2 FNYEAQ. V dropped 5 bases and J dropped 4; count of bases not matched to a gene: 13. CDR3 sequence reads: CASSLGPGTVLTGELFF. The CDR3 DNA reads TGTGCCAGCAGCCTAGGCCCTGGGACAGTTCTCACCGGGGAGCTGTTTTTT.

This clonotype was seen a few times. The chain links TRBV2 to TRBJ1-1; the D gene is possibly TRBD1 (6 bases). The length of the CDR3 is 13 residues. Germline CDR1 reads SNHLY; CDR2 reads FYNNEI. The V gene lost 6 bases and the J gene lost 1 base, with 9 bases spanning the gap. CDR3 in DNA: TGTGCCAGCAGGGACAGACCGAACACTGAAGCTTTCTTT. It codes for CASRDRPNTEAFF.

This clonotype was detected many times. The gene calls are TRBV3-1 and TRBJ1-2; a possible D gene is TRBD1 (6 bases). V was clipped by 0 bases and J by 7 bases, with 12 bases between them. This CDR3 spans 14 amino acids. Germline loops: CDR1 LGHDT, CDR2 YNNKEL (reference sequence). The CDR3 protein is CASSQDPQGAGYTF. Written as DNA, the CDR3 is TGTGCCAGCAGCCAAGACCCACAGGGCGCTGGCTACACCTTC.

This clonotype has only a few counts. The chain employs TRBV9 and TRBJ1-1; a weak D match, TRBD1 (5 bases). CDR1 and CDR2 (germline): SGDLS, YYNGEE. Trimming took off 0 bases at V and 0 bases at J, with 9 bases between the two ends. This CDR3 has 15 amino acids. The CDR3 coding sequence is TGTGCCAGCAGCGTAGATGGCAGGGTGAACACTGAAGCTTTCTTT. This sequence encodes CASSVDGRVNTEAFF.

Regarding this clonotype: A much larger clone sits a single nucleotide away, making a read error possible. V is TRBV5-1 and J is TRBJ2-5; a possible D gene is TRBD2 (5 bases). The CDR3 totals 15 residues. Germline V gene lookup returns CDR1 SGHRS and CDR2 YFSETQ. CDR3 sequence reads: CAISRSLALQETQYF. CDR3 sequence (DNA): TGCGCCATCAGCAGAAGCCTAGCCCTTCAAGAGACCCAGTACTTC.

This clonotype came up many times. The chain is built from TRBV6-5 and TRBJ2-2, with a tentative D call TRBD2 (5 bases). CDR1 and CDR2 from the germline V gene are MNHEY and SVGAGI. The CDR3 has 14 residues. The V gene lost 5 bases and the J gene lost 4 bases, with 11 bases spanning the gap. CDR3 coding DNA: TGTGCCAGCAGTAGGGAGAGGAGCACCGGGGAGCTGTTTTTT. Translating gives CASSRERSTGELFF.

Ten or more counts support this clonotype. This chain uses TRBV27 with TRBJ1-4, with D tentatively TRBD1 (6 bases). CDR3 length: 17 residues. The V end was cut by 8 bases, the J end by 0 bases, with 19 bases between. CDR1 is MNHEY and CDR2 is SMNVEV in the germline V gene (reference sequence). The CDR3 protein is CASLRTVEFATNEKLFF. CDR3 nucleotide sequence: TGTGCCAGCTTACGGACAGTAGAATTCGCAACTAATGAAAAACTGTTTTTT.

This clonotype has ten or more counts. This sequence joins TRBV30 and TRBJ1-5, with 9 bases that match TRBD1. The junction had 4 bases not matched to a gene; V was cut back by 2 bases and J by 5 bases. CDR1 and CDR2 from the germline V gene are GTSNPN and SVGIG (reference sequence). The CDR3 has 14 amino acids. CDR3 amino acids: CAWSLGTGYQPQHF. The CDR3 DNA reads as TGTGCCTGGAGTCTTGGGACAGGGTATCAGCCCCAGCATTTT.

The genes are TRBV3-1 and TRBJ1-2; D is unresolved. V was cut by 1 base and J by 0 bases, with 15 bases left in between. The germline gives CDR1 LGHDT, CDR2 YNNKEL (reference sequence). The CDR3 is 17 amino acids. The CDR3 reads CASSQAGLSLANYGYTF. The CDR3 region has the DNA TGTGCCAGCAGCCAAGCTGGACTCTCGTTAGCTAACTATGGCTACACCTTC.

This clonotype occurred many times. The CDR3 reads CAIKRGGNTEAFF. The DNA of the CDR3 is TGTGCCATCAAGAGAGGCGGGAACACTGAAGCTTTCTTT. The chain recombines TRBV10-3 with TRBJ1-1; D is unclear. The CDR3 covers 13 residues. The germline V gene encodes CDR1 ENHRY and CDR2 SYGVKD. V lost 7 bases to trimming and J lost 1 base, with 10 bases between them.

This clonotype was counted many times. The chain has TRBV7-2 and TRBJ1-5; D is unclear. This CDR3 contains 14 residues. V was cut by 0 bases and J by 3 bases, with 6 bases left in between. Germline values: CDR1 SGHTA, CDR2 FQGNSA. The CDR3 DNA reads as TGTGCCAGCAGCTTAGCCGCTAACAATCAGCCCCAGCATTTT. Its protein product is CASSLAANNQPQHF.

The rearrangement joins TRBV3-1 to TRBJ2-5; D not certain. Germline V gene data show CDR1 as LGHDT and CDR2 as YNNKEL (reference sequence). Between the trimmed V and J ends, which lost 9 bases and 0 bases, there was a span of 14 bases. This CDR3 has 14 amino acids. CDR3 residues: CARRKDLNQETQYF. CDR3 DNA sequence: TGTGCCAGAAGAAAAGACTTAAACCAAGAGACCCAGTACTTC.

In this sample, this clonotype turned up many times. The CDR3 bases are TGTGCCAGCAGCTTATCAGGGCCCCCCTTCAATGAGCAGTTCTTC. As protein: CASSLSGPPFNEQFF. The chain combines TRBV11-2 with TRBJ2-1; D may be TRBD1 (5 bases). The V end was cut by 2 bases, the J end by 6 bases, with 14 bases between. CDR1 is SGHAT and CDR2 is FQNNGV in the germline V gene. The CDR3 has 15 residues.